The 30 T cell receptor beta chains in this list originate from one sample, sequenced in a study of tumor and adjacent non-tumor tissue in lung cancer. The template was RNA from unsorted bulk tissue. Three rounds of nested PCR, following a modified ARM-PCR protocol, produced the TCRbeta library. Using its own MiXCR run on the multiplex PCR reads, TCRdb lists one record per CDR3 protein. This sample carries approximately 79,000 distinct CDR3 sequences, more than 60% of them seen once, and the ten largest clones take over 12%. The sequencing sample was made of lung tumor tissue. All receptors derive from a man between 65 and 79 years old with non-small cell lung cancer.

This clonotype was counted only a few times. CDR3: CSAKGQSLAKNIQYF. For the CDR3, the DNA is TGCAGTGCTAAGGGACAGTCACTAGCCAAAAACATTCAGTACTTC. The rearrangement uses TRBV20-1 and TRBJ2-4, with TRBD1 matching over 7 bases. CDR1 is DFQATT and CDR2 is SNEGSKA in the germline V gene (reference sequence). The length of the CDR3 is 15 residues. Trimming removed 4 bases from V and 0 bases from J; junction bases left unmatched: 6.

This clonotype came up once. The chain joins TRBV30 to TRBJ2-1; D ambiguous. The germline V gene encodes CDR1 GTSNPN and CDR2 SVGIG (reference sequence). With 2 bases removed from V and 12 bases from J, the gap between germline ends came to 17 bases. This CDR3 is 13 amino acids long. CDR3 protein: CAWSSTRQDGQFF. DNA for the CDR3: TGTGCCTGGAGTTCCACTCGCCAGGACGGGCAGTTCTTC. The full variable domain, rest sourced from reference TRBV30 and TRBJ2-1, is SQTIHQWPATLVQPVGSPLSLECTVEGTSNPNLYWYRQAAGRGLQLLFYSVGIGQISSEVPQNLSASRPQDRQFILSSKKLLLSDSGFYLCAWSSTRQDGQFFGPGTRLTVL.

The rearrangement uses TRBV20-1 and TRBJ2-3; the match to TRBD2 covers 10 bases. Germline CDR1 DFQATT, CDR2 SNEGSKA (reference sequence). CDR3 size: 15 residues. V dropped 5 bases and J dropped 2; count of bases not matched to a gene: 7. The CDR3 reads CSAVSGGDLTDTQYF. CDR3 sequence (DNA): TGCAGTGCTGTCAGCGGGGGGGACCTCACAGATACGCAGTATTTT.

On this clonotype itself: This may stem from a read error, because a much larger clone lies one nucleotide away. Here the CDR3 omits its conserved ending phenylalanine or tryptophan, so a read error is the likely source. The chain uses TRBV5-4 and TRBJ2-1; 7 positions match TRBD2. The CDR3 totals 14 residues. V shed 3 bases and J 6 bases; nucleotides not matched to a gene: 6. CDR1 is SGHNT and CDR2 is YYREEE in the germline V gene (reference sequence). The CDR3 is CASSYGGVGNEQFL. The DNA of the CDR3 is TGTGCCAGCAGCTATGGGGGGGTCGGCAATGAGCAGTTCTTA.

The sample holds a few counts of this clonotype. The chain uses TRBV11-1 and TRBJ2-2; no definite D call. Per the germline V gene, CDR1 is SGHAT and CDR2 is FQDESV (reference sequence). The CDR3 loop spans 15 amino acids. V dropped 8 bases and J dropped 2 bases, with 15 bases sitting between them. CDR3 in DNA: TGTGCCAGCGGCAGGACGACCACAAACACCGGGGAGCTGTTTTTT. As protein: CASGRTTTNTGELFF.

In regard to this clonotype: A read error may account for a junction end that differs from germline. This chain joins TRBV11-2 and TRBJ2-7; TRBD2 is a possible D gene (6 bases). This CDR3 is built from 14 residues. Germline CDR1 reads SGHAT; CDR2 reads FQNNGV. CDR3 DNA: TGTGCCAGTAGCCTCCTGGGGGGAAGCTACGAGCAGTATTTC. Its protein is CASSLLGGSYEQYF. Supplemented by reference TRBV11-2 and TRBJ2-7, the full variable domain reads EAGVAQSPRYKIIEKRQSVAFWCNPISGHATLYWYQQILGQGPKLLIQFQNNGVVDDSQLPKDRFSAERLKGVDSTLKIQPAKLEDSAVYLCASSLLGGSYEQYFGPGTRLTVT.

Concerning this clonotype itself: One junction end does not reproduce the germline sequence, and a read error may be involved. The chain couples TRBV19 to TRBJ2-1, with D maybe TRBD2 (6 bases). CDR1 and CDR2 (germline): LNHDA, SQIVND (reference sequence). This CDR3 is 14 amino acids long. DNA of the CDR3: TGTGCCAGTAATGCGGGACCCTCGTACAATGAGCAGTTCTTT. Translation: CASNAGPSYNEQFF.

This clonotype was seen a single time. The junction shows a germline mismatch at one end, possibly a read error. This chain uses TRBV10-3 with TRBJ1-1; 7 bases are a match to TRBD1. This CDR3 is built from 14 residues. Germline CDR1 reads ENHRY; CDR2 reads SYGVKD. The CDR3 spells CAIRKDRQYTEAFF. The CDR3, as DNA: TGCGCCATCAGGAAGGACAGGCAGTATACTGAAGCTTTCTTT.

This clonotype was observed a single time. One junction end does not reproduce the germline sequence, and a read error may be involved. This rearrangement joins TRBV5-6 to TRBJ1-2; D gene ambiguous. Germline V gives CDR1 SGHDT, CDR2 YYEEEE. The CDR3 length is 14 residues. CDR3 in amino acids: CACSRVLGRYGYTF. CDR3 sequence (DNA): TGTGCCTGCAGCCGGGTACTGGGAAGGTATGGCTACACCTTC.

V is TRBV11-1 and J is TRBJ1-1; TRBD1 might be the D (5 bases). The V end was cut by 10 bases, the J end by 1 base, with 13 bases between. The CDR3 consists of 13 residues. CDR1 and CDR2 (germline): SGHAT, FQDESV (reference sequence). CDR3 sequence reads: CANGSTGNTEAFF. DNA of the CDR3: TGTGCCAACGGTTCTACAGGGAACACTGAAGCTTTCTTT.

V usage is TRBV11-2 and J usage is TRBJ2-5, with a weak D call TRBD1 (5 bases). V lost 9 bases and J lost 2, with 16 bases in between. The CDR3 runs to 14 residues. CDR1 is SGHAT, CDR2 FQNNGV, per germline. This chain's CDR3 is CASSLDPGQETQYF. The CDR3 DNA reads TGTGCCAGTAGCCTAGATCCAGGGCAAGAGACCCAGTACTTC.

Points on this clonotype: This may be a read error: a much more frequent sequence differs by one nucleotide. The V gene is TRBV7-8, the J gene TRBJ2-7; TRBD1 aligns across 7 bases. From germline, CDR1 is SGHVS and CDR2 FQNEAQ. The CDR3 is 14 residues long. V lost 2 bases to trimming and J lost 5 bases; unmatched junction nucleotides: 6. CDR3 DNA sequence: TGTGCCAGCAGCTTATGGGACAGTGTCAACGAGCAGTACTTC. As protein: CASSLWDSVNEQYF.

Comment on this clonotype: At one boundary the junction diverges from the germline segment, which might be a read error. This chain joins TRBV5-1 and TRBJ1-4; 8 nucleotides match TRBD1. The length of the CDR3 is 16 residues. Per germline, CDR1 SGHRS and CDR2 YFSETQ. The CDR3, as DNA: TGTGCCAGCAGCTTGGGCCAGGGGGCAGGGAATGAAAAACTGTTTTTT. It encodes CASSLGQGAGNEKLFF.

The chain uses TRBV28 and TRBJ2-3; a possible D gene is TRBD1 (6 bases). V was cut by 8 bases and J by 3 bases, with 18 bases left in between. The CDR3 length is 15 residues. In germline, CDR1 is MDHEN, CDR2 SYDVKM. CDR3 amino acids: CASGSQGLGTDTQYF. DNA for the CDR3: TGTGCCAGCGGTTCTCAGGGGCTGGGGACAGATACGCAGTATTTT.

V is TRBV4-1 and J is TRBJ1-5; the D is unclear. The V end lost 6 bases, the J end lost 11 bases, and 23 bases lay between the germline ends. The CDR3 consists of 15 residues. In germline, CDR1 is MGHRA, CDR2 YSYEKL. The CDR3 region has the DNA TGCGCCAGCAGTCAAACCAGACCGGGCCCTGAGACCCAGCATTTT. Its translation is CASSQTRPGPETQHF.

A note on this clonotype: Its ends do not fully match the called genes, so a read error is possible. The gene calls are TRBV11-3 and TRBJ2-7, with D perhaps TRBD1 (6 bases). CDR3 size: 13 residues. The germline V gene encodes CDR1 SGHNT and CDR2 YENEEA. The CDR3 reads CASSATGRHEQHF. The CDR3 DNA follows: TGTGCCAGCAGCGCTACAGGGCGCCACGAGCAGCACTTC.

This clonotype was counted only a few times. This chain joins TRBV5-5 and TRBJ1-4; D is unresolved. Between the trimmed V and J ends, which lost 4 bases and 8 bases, there was a span of 15 bases. This CDR3 has 14 amino acids. The germline CDR1 and CDR2 sequences are SGHKS and YYEKEE (reference sequence). CDR3 in DNA: TGTGCCAGCAGCATATCTCTCCTAGGGGAAAAACTGTTTTTT. This sequence encodes CASSISLLGEKLFF.

Comment on this clonotype: One end of the junction varies from germline; a read error may be responsible. The chain joins TRBV11-2 to TRBJ2-5; 7 bases line up with TRBD1. This CDR3 region has 14 residues. Germline V lookup: CDR1 SGHAT, CDR2 FQNNGV. The CDR3 region is CASSLQGSRGTQYF. As DNA, the CDR3 is TGTGCCAGTAGCTTACAGGGGTCTAGAGGGACCCAGTACTTC.

About this clonotype: Its ends do not fully match the called genes, so a read error is possible. The genes are TRBV6-5 and TRBJ1-1; TRBD1 matches 9 bases. CDR3 length: 15 amino acids. Germline V gene sequence: CDR1 MNHEY, CDR2 SVGAGI. CDR3 region: CASGYRGQLGTEAFF. The CDR3 DNA reads TGTGCCAGCGGTTACAGGGGGCAGTTAGGCACCGAAGCTTTCTTT.

Concerning this clonotype: Mismatch with germline at one junction end may stem from a read error. V and J are TRBV29-1 and TRBJ1-1; TRBD1 matches at 11 bases. The germline CDR1 and CDR2 sequences are SQVTM and ANQGSEA. This CDR3 has 14 amino acids. The CDR3 region is CSVDRGLIGTEAIF. The DNA of the CDR3 is TGCAGCGTGGACAGGGGGCTAATCGGCACTGAAGCTATCTTC.

This clonotype was seen repeatedly, ten times or more. The junction departs from the called germline gene at one end, perhaps through a read error. The chain carries TRBV30 and TRBJ2-1; 7 bases fit TRBD2. The CDR3 consists of 12 residues. The germline V gene has CDR1 GTSNPN and CDR2 SVGIG (reference sequence). As DNA, the CDR3 is TGTGCCTGGAGTGTAGGTTGGGAGGGCGCGATCTTC. Its protein is CAWSVGWEGAIF.

As regards this clonotype: It is likely a read error, because the conserved phenylalanine at the end of the CDR3 is missing. The chain combines TRBV6-1 with TRBJ2-7, with 7 bases aligning to TRBD1. The CDR3 consists of 14 residues. Germline V gene sequence: CDR1 MNHNS, CDR2 SASEGT. CDR3 amino acids: CANSGGQVPYEQYL. CDR3 coding DNA: TGTGCCAACAGTGGAGGACAGGTCCCCTACGAGCAGTACTTA.

The chain couples TRBV28 to TRBJ1-6, with TRBD1 as a possible D gene (5 bases). The V gene lost 3 bases and the J gene lost 10 bases, with 13 bases spanning the gap. CDR1 is MDHEN, CDR2 SYDVKM, per germline. The CDR3 is 14 residues long. The CDR3 sequence is CASSFARELSPLHF. The CDR3 region has the DNA TGTGCCAGCAGTTTTGCCAGGGAACTCTCACCCCTCCACTTT.

Note on this clonotype: The junction departs from germline at one end; a sequencing error may be responsible. The gene calls are TRBV11-1 and TRBJ2-2; 15 nucleotides agree with TRBD2. Germline V gene data show CDR1 as SGHAT and CDR2 as FQDESV (reference sequence). This CDR3 spans 18 amino acids. The CDR3 DNA is TGTGCCATCAGCTCGGGACTAGCGGGGGGCAGATCCACCGGGGACCTGTCTTTT. Its protein product is CAISSGLAGGRSTGDLSF.

A note on this clonotype: This clone may be a read error of a much larger clone one base away. The chain recombines TRBV12-3 or TRBV12-4 with TRBJ2-7; a weak D match, TRBD2 (6 bases). CDR3 length: 14 amino acids. Between the trimmed V and J ends, which lost 7 bases and 5 bases, there was a span of 18 bases. In nucleotides, the CDR3 is TGTGCCAGCACGGACTATTCGCCCACCAACGAGCAGTACTTC. Translating gives CASTDYSPTNEQYF.

The chain's CDR3 is CSAGGGGIEGNQPQHF. CDR3 DNA sequence: TGCAGTGCTGGAGGGGGCGGGATAGAGGGCAATCAGCCCCAGCATTTT. The chain combines TRBV20-1 with TRBJ1-5; TRBD1 aligns across 7 bases. CDR1 is DFQATT, CDR2 SNEGSKA, per germline (reference sequence). This CDR3 region has 16 residues. V trimming: 5 bases; J trimming: 2 bases; junction bases outside the gene matches: 12.

This clonotype occurred many times. The chain combines TRBV5-1 with TRBJ1-2; TRBD1 matches at 9 bases. V lost 4 bases to trimming and J lost 5 bases; unmatched junction nucleotides: 12. Per the germline V gene, CDR1 is SGHRS and CDR2 is YFSETQ. The CDR3 covers 16 residues. The CDR3 reads CASSLIPPGQGYGYTF. The CDR3, as DNA: TGCGCCAGCAGCCTGATTCCTCCGGGACAGGGATATGGCTACACCTTC. Full variable domain (remainder filled in from reference TRBV5-1 and TRBJ1-2): KAGVTQTPRYLIKTRGQQVTLSCSPISGHRSVSWYQQTPGQGLQFLFEYFSETQRNKGNFPGRFSGRQFSNSRSEMNVSTLELGDSALYLCASSLIPPGQGYGYTFGSGTRLTVV.

This rearrangement joins TRBV20-1 to TRBJ1-2; TRBD1 matches 7 bases. V was clipped by 5 bases and J by 8 bases; unmatched bases: 20. The CDR3 sequence is 16 residues long. CDR1 and CDR2 from the germline V gene are DFQATT and SNEGSKA (reference sequence). This chain's CDR3 is CSAQLTTGRLSGGYTF. The CDR3, as DNA: TGCAGTGCTCAACTCACGACAGGGCGATTGAGCGGAGGCTACACCTTC.

The rearrangement joins TRBV28 to TRBJ2-2; 7 bases line up with TRBD1. Germline V gene data show CDR1 as MDHEN and CDR2 as SYDVKM. V lost 6 bases, J lost 6 bases, and 4 bases stayed unmatched. The length of the CDR3 is 13 residues. CDR3 sequence reads: CASRRDSSGELFF. The CDR3 DNA reads TGTGCCAGCAGAAGGGACAGTTCCGGGGAGCTGTTTTTT.

A remark on this clonotype: One end of the junction fails to match germline, which may point to a read error. The chain links TRBV12-3 or TRBV12-4 to TRBJ2-5; perhaps TRBD1 as D (5 bases). The CDR3 has 15 amino acids. CDR3 residues: CASNLDSGKGETQYF. For the CDR3, the DNA is TGTGCTAGCAATTTAGATTCAGGGAAGGGAGAGACCCAGTACTTC.